Each of the 4 T cell receptor beta chains below was sequenced from the same sample in a study of cytomegalovirus exposure and HLA in healthy donors (dated by TCRdb to about 2017). Libraries were built with the immunoSEQ multiplex PCR assay. A mixture of 60 forward primers for TCR Vbeta segments and 13 reverse primers for TCR Jbeta segments was used in the multiplex PCR. Imported from immuneACCESS, the table was reduced by TCRdb to in-frame sequences with V and J called. These copies leave out some clones; in studies compared against another copy, an unresolved V gene accounts for under half, and the cause of the remainder is not known. This sample lists 100,000 to 150,000 clones; approximately 83% were detected once. Clones ranked in the top ten supply around 3.5% of the sample. Sequenced material: PBMCs. The receptors here all came from a woman aged 40-49 years in good health and CMV-seropositive.

V is TRBV5-8 and J is TRBJ2-7, with 9 bases aligning to TRBD2. V shed 3 bases, J shed 7 bases, and the junction held 14 bases outside the gene matches. The CDR3 totals 16 residues. Germline CDR1 SGHTS, CDR2 YDEGEE. This CDR3 is CASSWEGSSGVWEQYF. In DNA, the CDR3 is TGTGCCAGCAGCTGGGAGGGGTCTAGCGGGGTCTGGGAGCAGTACTTC.

This clone was seen more than once but under ten times. The chain combines TRBV19 with TRBJ1-1, with D unclear. The V end was cut by 3 bases, the J end by 5 bases, with 13 bases between. Germline CDR1 and CDR2: LNHDA and SQIVND (reference sequence). The CDR3 consists of 14 residues. This CDR3 is CASSIVGSGTEAFF. The CDR3 bases are TGTGCCAGTAGTATTGTAGGGAGTGGGACTGAAGCTTTCTTT.

The gene calls are TRBV6-1 and TRBJ1-3, with a possible D match to TRBD1 (5 bases). In germline, CDR1 is MNHNS, CDR2 SASEGT. The CDR3 sequence is 15 residues long. Between the trimmed V and J ends, which lost 6 bases and 0 bases, there was a span of 12 bases. The CDR3: CASRPRQSSGNTIYF. The CDR3 DNA reads TGTGCCAGCAGGCCCCGACAGAGCTCTGGAAACACCATATATTTT.

The chain has TRBV10-1 and TRBJ2-3, with 8 bases aligning to TRBD1. The CDR3 sequence is 13 residues long. J gave up 5 bases and V 9 bases, and 7 bases lay outside the gene matches. CDR1 is WNHNN, CDR2 SYGVQD, per germline (reference sequence). The CDR3 nucleotides read TGCGCCAGTAATCAGGGGGCCGAAGATACGCAGTATTTT. Amino acids: CASNQGAEDTQYF.